This T cell receptor (beta chain) was identified in a study of cytomegalovirus exposure and HLA in healthy donors. The PCR had 60 Vbeta and 13 Jbeta primers. This table comes from immunoSEQ multiplex PCR, and its TCRdb copy is limited to in-frame clones, with some not included. The sample holds approximately 170,000 clones, around 81% seen once. Study-wide results and limits: Reports indicate that TCR beta sequences accurately predicted the HLA-A and HLA-B alleles of most subjects. Cytomegalovirus association was assigned to about 180 TCR beta chains.

As concerns this clone: Its antigen is as yet unknown.

The material sequenced was PBMCs. The sequence was obtained from a middle-aged woman in good health and CMV-seronegative.

Here the CDR3 reads CASSTGTGRSNTEAFF. The DNA of the CDR3 is TGCGCCAGCAGCACCGGGACAGGGAGATCCAACACTGAAGCTTTCTTT. The chain employs TRBV5-1 and TRBJ1-1; TRBD1 agrees at 9 bases. CDR1 SGHRS and CDR2 YFSETQ come from the germline V gene. With V trimmed by 4 bases and J by 2 bases, 9 bases remained unmatched. CDR3 size: 16 residues.